The rows below give T cell receptor beta chains drawn from one sample of a study of cytomegalovirus exposure and HLA in healthy donors. Here immunoSEQ multiplex PCR was the method, and the copy in TCRdb shows in-frame clones only, minus some. The repertoire holds 110,000 or so clones, 70% to 85% seen once, with 4% to 5% in the top ten. Sequencing was carried out using PBMCs. The receptors stem from a man in his fifties in good health and CMV-seropositive. Each CDR3 is given with its conserved first and last residue. D genes are given only for firm matches. Expanded clones get a size class; other rows say once, few or many, or leave the size out.

d_gene,abundance,v_gene,j_gene,CDR3nt,CDR3aa
TRBD1,.,TRBV5-6,TRBJ1-1,TGTGCCAGCAGCCGCGACAGGGTCGACACTGAAGCTTTCTTT,CASSRDRVDTEAFF
.,.,TRBV21-1,TRBJ1-5,TGTGCCAGCACCTTTTTGGACAGGGACGGCAATCAGCCCCAGCATTTT,CASTFLDRDGNQPQHF
TRBD1,few,TRBV10-3,TRBJ1-4,TGTGCCATCAGAGGGGACAGGGTTTCTGAAAAACTGTTTTTT,CAIRGDRVSEKLFF
.,.,TRBV19,TRBJ1-1,TGTGCCAGTAGTAACCAGGGGCTAGGGGTTGAAGCTTTCTTT,CASSNQGLGVEAFF
.,.,TRBV7-2,TRBJ1-1,TGTGCCAGCAGCTTTGGTGGGGGGACCGGCACTGAAGCTTTCTTT,CASSFGGGTGTEAFF
TRBD2,.,TRBV19,TRBJ2-3,TGTGCCAGTACCAGCGGGGGGATCGGAGATACGCAGTATTTT,CASTSGGIGDTQYF
TRBD1,.,TRBV5-1,TRBJ1-6,TGCGCCAGCAGCCAGGGACAGGGGAACGGGTCACCCCTCCACTTT,CASSQGQGNGSPLHF
TRBD1,.,TRBV30,TRBJ2-1,TGTGCCTCTCGGGGACAGGGAGACAATGAGCAGTTCTTC,CASRGQGDNEQFF
TRBD1,.,TRBV19,TRBJ2-7,TGTGCCAGTAGTAGTGGACAGGGTCGCGAGCAGTACTTC,CASSSGQGREQYF
.,.,TRBV6-5,TRBJ1-4,TGTGCCAGCAGTCCAGAGGCAACTAATGAAAAACTGTTTTTT,CASSPEATNEKLFF
.,.,TRBV5-1,TRBJ1-1,TGCGCCAGCAGCTTGACAGGGAACACTGAAGCTTTCTTT,CASSLTGNTEAFF
TRBD1,.,TRBV5-4,TRBJ1-5,TGTGCCAGCAGCGTAGGGACAGGGATAAATCAGCCCCAGCATTTT,CASSVGTGINQPQHF